The TCR beta chain under discussion was sequenced for a study of early T cells in non-severe SARS-CoV-2 infection (dated by TCRdb to the early 2020s). Concerning the study at large: TCR sequencing used bulk RNA from unsorted whole blood, so alpha and beta chains could not be paired. General conclusions and limits of the study: VDJdb matching was skewed toward anti-spike CD8 responses, so virus-specific expansions were likely underestimated and private and CD4 specificities were missed.

The protocol used for the library was 5' RACE. Instrument on record: NextSeq 500. To correct for sequencing error and PCR bias, the TCR library protocol tagged individual cDNA molecules with unique molecular identifiers. Both TCR alpha and beta chains were sequenced, and tight co-correlation was observed between alpha and beta sequence abundances in each sample. The published analysis was carried out like this. Decombinator V4 was used to annotate the V gene, J gene and CDR3 of the TCR sequences. TCRs were defined as expanded if a significant change between any two time points was detected under a Poisson model with p below 0.0001. TCR abundances were normalised to the total number of TCRs sequenced in each sample and reported as counts per million. TRAV1-2 paired with TRAJ12, TRAJ20 or TRAJ33 defined MAIT TCRs, while TRAV10 paired with TRAJ18 defined iNKT TCRs. VDJdb, accessed 1 November 2021, was searched for CMV, EBV and SARS-CoV-2 annotated TCRs, with TCRs annotated for multiple antigens excluded. TCRdb reworked the public reads: Q25 trimming with fastp, MiXCR clone assembly, productive beta chains retained. Each entry merges the rows of one CDR3 protein and shows their most common DNA and genes. The V and J calls and clone size come from TCRdb's table, not from the authors' own analysis. This sample lists about 17,000 distinct CDR3 sequences; over 5.5% were detected once. The leading ten clones occupy about 6.4% of the sample.

The CDR3, cysteine through phenylalanine, is 14 amino acids long. CDR3 DNA is the only sequence kept; it has 42 bases, read in frame from the first base. From a lookup of the germline V gene, CDR1 and CDR2 are SGHTA and FQGTGA. The junction carries 6 bases between V and J, which are trimmed by 0 bases and 4 bases respectively. The study was a case-control design nested within a healthcare worker cohort in London, UK, with weekly nasopharyngeal swab PCR tests and blood sampling. Healthcare workers were recruited during the week of the UK lockdown, between 23 and 31 March 2020, and followed weekly for up to about 16 weeks. This clonotype was found many times. The antigen this receptor binds is unknown. No per-base quality is available; no much larger clone lies one base away.

This sequence was found in an adult who was a healthcare worker with PCR-confirmed SARS-CoV-2 infection or an uninfected control (not recorded which). Sequences were derived from whole blood, sampled at baseline. This sequence uses TRBV7-3 and TRBJ2-2; the D gene cannot be named for sure. The CDR3 corresponds to CASSLTWGTGELFF. The sequence in DNA is TGTGCCAGCAGCTTAACGTGGGGCACCGGGGAGCTGTTTTTT.